This TCR beta chain was captured by sequencing in a study of blood T cell repertoires in COVID-19. Study-wide context: Sources were T cells, B-cell-depleted T cells, or PBMCs; the material itself was cDNA or gDNA.

Only in-frame clones appear in the TCRdb table, and some are missing; sequencing was by immunoSEQ multiplex PCR. The sample includes about 270,000 clones, 81% of them seen just once. Deletions cut 5 bases from V and 1 base from J, with 14 bases between. The CDR3 loop spans 15 amino acids. Per germline, CDR1 SEHNR and CDR2 FQNEAQ (reference sequence). The sequence was obtained from an older woman with active or convalescent COVID-19. The V and J genes are TRBV7-9 and TRBJ2-5; possible D gene TRBD2, 7 bases. The sequenced sample consisted of peripheral blood. CDR3 in DNA: TGTGCCAGCAGCCGTGAAGGGGGGGTCCAAGAGACCCAGTACTTC. This gives the protein CASSREGGVQETQYF.